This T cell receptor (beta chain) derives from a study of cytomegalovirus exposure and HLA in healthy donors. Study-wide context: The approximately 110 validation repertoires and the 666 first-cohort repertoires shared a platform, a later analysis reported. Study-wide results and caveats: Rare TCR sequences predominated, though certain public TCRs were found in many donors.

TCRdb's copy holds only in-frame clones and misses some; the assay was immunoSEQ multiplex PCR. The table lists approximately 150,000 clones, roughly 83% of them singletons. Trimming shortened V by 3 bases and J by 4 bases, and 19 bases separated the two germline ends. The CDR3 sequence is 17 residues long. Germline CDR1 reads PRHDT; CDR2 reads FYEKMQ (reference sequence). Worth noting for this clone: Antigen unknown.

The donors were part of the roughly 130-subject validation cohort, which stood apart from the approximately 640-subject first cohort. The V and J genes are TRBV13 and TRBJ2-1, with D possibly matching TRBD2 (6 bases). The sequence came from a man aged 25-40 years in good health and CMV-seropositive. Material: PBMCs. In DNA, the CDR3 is TGTGCCAGCAGCTTGCCGACCGGACTGGGGAGGTACAATGAGCAGTTCTTC. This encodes CASSLPTGLGRYNEQFF.